Listed here are 3 T cell receptor beta chains from one sample, sequenced in a study of shared clonotypes between healthy human individuals. Assay used: immunoSEQ multiplex PCR; TCRdb lists only in-frame clones, some missing. The sample lists under 2,500,000 clones, around 95% occurring once. Sequenced material: naive CD4+ T cells sorted from blood. Subset defined: CD45RA+ positively selected. These receptors all stem from a man aged 18-30 years in good health.

The V call is TRBV28, the J call TRBJ2-7; possible D gene TRBD2, 7 bases. Germline values: CDR1 MDHEN, CDR2 SYDVKM. V was cut by 2 bases and J by 1 base, with 21 bases left in between. This CDR3 comprises 18 residues. The DNA of the CDR3 is TGTGCCAGCAGTTTACCCGAACTTCTAGGGGGGGTTTCCTACGAGCAGTACTTC. Translating gives CASSLPELLGGVSYEQYF. Drawing the rest from reference TRBV28 and TRBJ2-7, the complete variable domain is DVKVTQSSRYLVKRTGEKVFLECVQDMDHENMFWYRQDPGLGLRLIYFSYDVKMKEKGDIPEGYSVSREKKERFSLILESASTNQTSMYLCASSLPELLGGVSYEQYFGPGTRLTVT.

This chain uses TRBV30 with TRBJ1-6; 9 positions match TRBD1. The CDR3 has 15 residues. The V and J ends lost 3 bases and 10 bases, in that order; junction bases with no gene match: 10. CDR1 GTSNPN and CDR2 SVGIG come from the germline V gene (reference sequence). The DNA of the CDR3 is TGTGCCTGGAGCCGTGAGACAGGGGGAAACTCACCCCTCCACTTT. Protein sequence: CAWSRETGGNSPLHF.

This chain uses TRBV5-1 with TRBJ2-1; D might be TRBD1 (6 bases). The CDR3 has 15 residues. Germline V CDR1 and CDR2: SGHRS, YFSETQ. V dropped 6 bases and J dropped 0 bases, with 13 bases sitting between them. The CDR3 region is CASTQGSDSYNEQFF. CDR3 nucleotide sequence: TGCGCCAGCACCCAGGGGTCTGACTCCTACAATGAGCAGTTCTTC.